This record looks at one TCR beta chain sequence and its context. The sample comes from a study of technical replicates of blood from a few donors. TCRdb's copy holds only in-frame clones and misses some; the assay was immunoSEQ multiplex PCR. The data hold tens of thousands of clones, with about 93% observed a single time. The germline gives CDR1 ENHRY, CDR2 SYGVKD. Germline trimming cut 3 bases from V and 6 bases from J; bases unmatched to any gene: 6. CDR3 size: 14 residues. The chain joins TRBV10-3 to TRBJ2-3, with 7 bases lining up with TRBD2. This clonotype was obtained from a human donor in good health. The sequenced sample was T cells isolated from PBMCs. Here the CDR3 DNA reads TGTGCCATCAGTGATGGACGGGGAGGGGATACGCAGTATTTT. This gives the protein CAISDGRGGDTQYF.